This passage covers 5 T cell receptor beta chains from one sample sequenced in a study of cytotoxic CD8 clonotypes in ibrutinib-treated CLL. Data came from immunoSEQ multiplex PCR; TCRdb stores just in-frame clones and leaves some out. The repertoire holds 95,000 to 100,000 clones, with around four fifths as singletons. Here the sequenced sample was PBMCs, taken after 12 months of ibrutinib treatment. The source is a human donor with chronic lymphocytic leukemia.

The sample holds a few counts of this clone. The chain uses TRBV30 and TRBJ2-2; TRBD1 might be the D (6 bases). The ends were cut back, 3 bases at V and 4 bases at J, with 12 bases in the middle. Germline CDR1 and CDR2: GTSNPN and SVGIG (reference sequence). The CDR3 is 14 amino acids. CDR3 protein: CAWSPGESTGELFF. The CDR3 coding sequence is TGTGCCTGGAGCCCAGGGGAAAGCACCGGGGAGCTGTTTTTT. The variable domain in full, completed from reference TRBV30 and TRBJ2-2, reads SQTIHQWPATLVQPVGSPLSLECTVEGTSNPNLYWYRQAAGRGLQLLFYSVGIGQISSEVPQNLSASRPQDRQFILSSKKLLLSDSGFYLCAWSPGESTGELFFGEGSRLTVL.

The chain couples TRBV19 to TRBJ1-1, with 8 bases lining up with TRBD1. This CDR3 spans 14 amino acids. The V and J ends lost 7 bases and 1 base, in that order; junction bases with no gene match: 5. Germline CDR1 LNHDA, CDR2 SQIVND (reference sequence). The CDR3: CASKLQGENTEAFF. The CDR3 DNA is TGTGCCAGTAAGCTACAGGGGGAGAACACTGAAGCTTTCTTT. The full variable domain, rest sourced from reference TRBV19 and TRBJ1-1, is DGGITQSPKYLFRKEGQNVTLSCEQNLNHDAMYWYRQDPGQGLRLIYYSQIVNDFQKGDIAEGYSVSREKKESFPLTVTSAQKNPTAFYLCASKLQGENTEAFFGQGTRLTVV.

This clone was detected only a few times. The chain has TRBV19 and TRBJ2-7; a possible D gene is TRBD1 (7 bases). The CDR3 length is 14 residues. CDR1 is LNHDA and CDR2 is SQIVND in the germline V gene (reference sequence). V was clipped by 4 bases and J by 2 bases, with 12 bases between them. In DNA form, the CDR3 reads TGTGCCAGTAGTAGGGGGGACAGCACCTACGAGCAGTACTTC. Amino acids: CASSRGDSTYEQYF.

As regards this clone: An end of the junction differs from the germline gene, which may be a read error. The chain is built from TRBV7-7 and TRBJ2-5, with 9 bases that match TRBD2. Germline V gene data show CDR1 as SSHAT and CDR2 as FNYEAQ (reference sequence). This CDR3 region has 14 residues. For the CDR3, the DNA is TGTGCTAGCAGCCTAGCGGGGATGCAAGAGACCCAGTACTTC. Protein sequence: CASSLAGMQETQYF. The whole variable domain, filled in from reference TRBV7-7 and TRBJ2-5, reads GAGVSQSPRYKVTKRGQDVTLRCDPISSHATLYWYQQALGQGPEFLTYFNYEAQPDKSGLPSDRFSAERPEGSISTLTIQRTEQRDSAMYRCASSLAGMQETQYFGPGTRLLVL.

This clone was picked up a small number of times. V is TRBV10-1 and J is TRBJ1-1; 10 nucleotides line up with TRBD1. V dropped 4 bases and J dropped 5; count of bases not matched to a gene: 4. From germline, CDR1 is WNHNN and CDR2 SYGVQD (reference sequence). The CDR3 spans 14 residues. The DNA of the CDR3 is TGCGCCAGCAGTGTCGACAGGGGGCATACTGAAGCTTTCTTT. Its protein is CASSVDRGHTEAFF.